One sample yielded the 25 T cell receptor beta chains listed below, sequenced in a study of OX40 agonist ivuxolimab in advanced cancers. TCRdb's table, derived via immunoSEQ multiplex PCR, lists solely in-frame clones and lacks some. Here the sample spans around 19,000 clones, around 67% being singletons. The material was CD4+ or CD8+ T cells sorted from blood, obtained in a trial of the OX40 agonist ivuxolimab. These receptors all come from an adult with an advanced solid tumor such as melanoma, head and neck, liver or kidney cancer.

The CDR3 protein is CASSRTRGGKEQYF. DNA for the CDR3: TGTGCCAGCAGTCGGACTAGGGGGGGGAAGGAGCAGTACTTC. The chain couples TRBV28 to TRBJ2-7; tentative D call: TRBD2 (7 bases). V was trimmed by 5 bases and J by 7 bases, leaving 18 bases between them. Germline V CDR1 and CDR2: MDHEN, SYDVKM. The CDR3 contains 14 residues.

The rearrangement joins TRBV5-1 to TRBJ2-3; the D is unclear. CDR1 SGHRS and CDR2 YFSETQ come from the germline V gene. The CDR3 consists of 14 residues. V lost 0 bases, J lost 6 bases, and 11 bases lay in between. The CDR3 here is CASSLEASADTQYF. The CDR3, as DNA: TGCGCCAGCAGCTTGGAGGCTTCAGCGGATACGCAGTATTTT.

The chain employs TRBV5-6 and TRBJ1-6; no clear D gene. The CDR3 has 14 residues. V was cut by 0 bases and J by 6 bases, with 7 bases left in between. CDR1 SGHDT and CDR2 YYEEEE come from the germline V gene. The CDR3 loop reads CASSLGVFNSPLHF. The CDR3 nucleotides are TGTGCCAGCAGCTTGGGGGTCTTTAATTCACCCCTCCACTTT.

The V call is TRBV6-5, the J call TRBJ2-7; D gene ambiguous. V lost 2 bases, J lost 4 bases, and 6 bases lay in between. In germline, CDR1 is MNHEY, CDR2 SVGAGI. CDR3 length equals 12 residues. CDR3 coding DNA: TGTGCCAGCAGTTACGGCCCTTACGAGCAGTACTTC. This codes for CASSYGPYEQYF.

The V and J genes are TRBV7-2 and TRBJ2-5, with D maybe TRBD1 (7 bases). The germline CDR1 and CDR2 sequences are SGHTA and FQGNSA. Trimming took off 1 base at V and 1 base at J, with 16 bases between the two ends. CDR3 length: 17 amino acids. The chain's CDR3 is CASSLEPEGQLQETQYF. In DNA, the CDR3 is TGTGCCAGCAGCTTAGAGCCGGAGGGACAGCTCCAAGAGACCCAGTACTTC.

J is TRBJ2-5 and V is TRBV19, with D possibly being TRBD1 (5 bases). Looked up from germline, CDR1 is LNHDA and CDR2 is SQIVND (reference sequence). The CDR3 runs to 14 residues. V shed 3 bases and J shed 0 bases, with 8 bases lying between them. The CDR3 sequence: CASSMDTYQETQYF. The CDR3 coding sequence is TGTGCCAGTAGTATGGACACTTACCAAGAGACCCAGTACTTC.

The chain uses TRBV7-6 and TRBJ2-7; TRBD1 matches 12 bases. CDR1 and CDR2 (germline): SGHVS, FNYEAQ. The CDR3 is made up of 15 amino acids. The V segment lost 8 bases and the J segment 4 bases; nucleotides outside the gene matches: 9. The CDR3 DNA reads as TGTGCCAGCCGGGCAGGGACAGGGGGCATTTACGAGCAGTACTTC. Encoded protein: CASRAGTGGIYEQYF.

CDR3 region: CASSLYPWEGNQETQYF. The CDR3 bases are TGTGCCAGCAGCTTGTACCCCTGGGAGGGAAACCAAGAGACCCAGTACTTC. The chain has TRBV5-4 and TRBJ2-5; TRBD2 matches 7 bases. Unmatched junction bases numbered 9, after V lost 1 base and J lost 0 bases. Germline CDR1 SGHNT, CDR2 YYREEE (reference sequence). The CDR3 sequence is 17 residues long.

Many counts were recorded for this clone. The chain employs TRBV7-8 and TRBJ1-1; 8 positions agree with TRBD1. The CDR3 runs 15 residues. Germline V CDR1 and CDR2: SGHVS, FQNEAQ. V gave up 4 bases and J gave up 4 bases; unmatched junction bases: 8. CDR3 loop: CASSSRTGSRTEAFF. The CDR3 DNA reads TGTGCCAGCAGCTCCCGGACAGGGAGTCGCACTGAAGCTTTCTTT.

The CDR3 sequence: CATSNSQGAGTEAFF. The CDR3 nucleotides are TGTGCCACCAGCAATTCACAGGGAGCGGGCACTGAAGCTTTCTTT. The rearrangement uses TRBV15 and TRBJ1-1; tentatively, D is TRBD1 (6 bases). Trimming shortened V by 4 bases and J by 4 bases, and 16 bases separated the two germline ends. The CDR3 has 15 amino acids. The germline V gene has CDR1 LNHNV and CDR2 YYDKDF (reference sequence).

The CDR3 loop is CASSGTGKSYEQYF. The CDR3 nucleotides are TGTGCCAGCAGCGGGACAGGGAAGTCCTACGAGCAGTACTTC. The V call is TRBV5-4, the J call TRBJ2-7; 9 positions agree with TRBD1. The CDR3 extends over 14 amino acids. The V segment lost 4 bases and the J segment 1 base; nucleotides outside the gene matches: 3. Germline V CDR1 and CDR2: SGHNT, YYREEE (reference sequence).

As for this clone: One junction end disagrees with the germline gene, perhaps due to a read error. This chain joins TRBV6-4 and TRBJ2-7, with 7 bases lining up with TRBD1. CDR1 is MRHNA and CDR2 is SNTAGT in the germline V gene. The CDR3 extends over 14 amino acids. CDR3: CASSYSGTDYEQYF. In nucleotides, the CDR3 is TGTGCCAGCAGTTACTCTGGGACAGATTACGAGCAGTACTTC.

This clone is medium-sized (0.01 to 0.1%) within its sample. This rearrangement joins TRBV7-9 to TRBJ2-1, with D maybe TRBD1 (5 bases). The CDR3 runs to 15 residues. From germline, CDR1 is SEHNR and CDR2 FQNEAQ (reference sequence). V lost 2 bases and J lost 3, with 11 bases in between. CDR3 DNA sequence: TGTGCCAGCAGCTTAACGCAGGGCTACTACAATGAGCAGTTCTTC. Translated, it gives CASSLTQGYYNEQFF.

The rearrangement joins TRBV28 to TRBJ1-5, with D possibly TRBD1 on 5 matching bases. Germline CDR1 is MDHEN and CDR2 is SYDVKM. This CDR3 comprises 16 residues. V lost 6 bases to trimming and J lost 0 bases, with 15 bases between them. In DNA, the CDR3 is TGTGCCAGCAGACTAGACAGTCGGCGTAGCAATCAGCCCCAGCATTTT. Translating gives CASRLDSRRSNQPQHF.

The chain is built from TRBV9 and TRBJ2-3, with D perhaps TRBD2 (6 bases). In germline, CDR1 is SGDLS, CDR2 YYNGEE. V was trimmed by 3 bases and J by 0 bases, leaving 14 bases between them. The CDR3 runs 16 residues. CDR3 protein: CASSAEPGLSTDTQYF. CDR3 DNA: TGTGCCAGCAGCGCCGAGCCGGGACTGAGCACAGATACGCAGTATTTT.

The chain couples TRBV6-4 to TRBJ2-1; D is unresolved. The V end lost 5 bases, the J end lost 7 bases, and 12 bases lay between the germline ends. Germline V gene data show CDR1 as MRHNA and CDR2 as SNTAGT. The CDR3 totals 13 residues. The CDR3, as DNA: TGTGCCAGCAGTTACTTGGGCGAGAATGAGCAGTTCTTC. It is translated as CASSYLGENEQFF.

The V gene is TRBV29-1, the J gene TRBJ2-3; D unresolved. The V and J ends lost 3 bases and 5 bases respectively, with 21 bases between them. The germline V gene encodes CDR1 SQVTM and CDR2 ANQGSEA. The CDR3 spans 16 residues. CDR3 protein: CSVDFPAPSPQDTQYF. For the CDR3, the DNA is TGCAGCGTTGACTTCCCGGCACCGTCACCACAAGATACGCAGTATTTT.

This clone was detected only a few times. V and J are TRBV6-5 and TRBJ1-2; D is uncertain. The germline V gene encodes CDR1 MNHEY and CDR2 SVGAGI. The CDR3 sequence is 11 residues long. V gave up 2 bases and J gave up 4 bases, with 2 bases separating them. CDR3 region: CASSYPYGYTF. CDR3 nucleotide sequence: TGTGCCAGCAGTTACCCCTATGGCTACACCTTC.

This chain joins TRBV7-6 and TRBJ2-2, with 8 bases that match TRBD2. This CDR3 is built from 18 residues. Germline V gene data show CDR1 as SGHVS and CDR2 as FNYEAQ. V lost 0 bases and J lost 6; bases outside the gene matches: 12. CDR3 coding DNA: TGTGCCAGCAGCTTAGCGAGTATGGCGGGAGGAAGTGCCGGGGAGCTGTTTTTT. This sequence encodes CASSLASMAGGSAGELFF.

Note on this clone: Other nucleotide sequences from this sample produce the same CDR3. CDR3 in DNA: TGTGCCAGCCGCGACAATGAGCAGTTCTTC. Its protein product is CASRDNEQFF. The chain recombines TRBV6-5 with TRBJ2-1; D uncertain. This CDR3 is built from 10 residues. Trimming removed 8 bases at V and 5 bases at J, with 4 bases between. Germline lookup yields CDR1 MNHEY and CDR2 SVGAGI.

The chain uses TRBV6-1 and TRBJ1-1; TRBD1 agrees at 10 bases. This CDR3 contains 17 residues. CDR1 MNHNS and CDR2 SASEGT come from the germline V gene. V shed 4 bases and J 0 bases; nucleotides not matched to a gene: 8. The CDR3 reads CASSGGGDRGLNTEAFF. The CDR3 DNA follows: TGTGCCAGCAGTGGGGGTGGGGACAGGGGACTGAACACTGAAGCTTTCTTT.

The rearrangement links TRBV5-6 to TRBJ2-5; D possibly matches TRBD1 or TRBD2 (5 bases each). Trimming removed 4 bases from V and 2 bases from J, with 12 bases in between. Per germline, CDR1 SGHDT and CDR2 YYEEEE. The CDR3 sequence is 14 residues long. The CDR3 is CASSALGAQETQYF. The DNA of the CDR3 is TGTGCCAGCAGCGCTCTCGGGGCTCAAGAGACCCAGTACTTC.

This chain's CDR3 is CASSLLGNEPQFF. CDR3 DNA: TGTGCCAGCAGTTTATTAGGGAACGAGCCCCAGTTCTTC. The chain employs TRBV27 and TRBJ2-1; no firm D call. Trimming pared 1 base from V and 13 bases from J, leaving 14 bases between. This CDR3 contains 13 residues. CDR1 and CDR2 (germline): MNHEY, SMNVEV (reference sequence).

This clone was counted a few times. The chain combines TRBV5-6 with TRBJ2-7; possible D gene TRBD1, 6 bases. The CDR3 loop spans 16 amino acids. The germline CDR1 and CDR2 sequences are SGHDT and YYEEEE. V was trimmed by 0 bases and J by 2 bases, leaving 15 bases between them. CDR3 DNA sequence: TGTGCCAGCAGCTTGGAGGAGTGGGACAAGACCTACGAGCAGTACTTC. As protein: CASSLEEWDKTYEQYF.

The CDR3 bases are TGTGCCAGCAGCCGAAACAGGGATCCGAACACCGGGGAGCTGTTTTTT. Amino acids: CASSRNRDPNTGELFF. The V call is TRBV14, the J call TRBJ2-2; perhaps TRBD1 as D (6 bases). The CDR3 is 16 residues long. Germline V gene lookup returns CDR1 SGHDN and CDR2 FVKESK. Trimming stripped 4 bases from V and 0 bases from J, with 12 bases between.